This entry lists 28 T cell receptor beta chains sequenced from one sample in a study of blood T cell repertoires in COVID-19. Libraries were prepared by immunoSEQ multiplex PCR; TCRdb keeps only in-frame clonotypes and omits some of them. This table holds tens of thousands of clones, roughly 80% found once. Material: peripheral blood. The receptor set was obtained from a man aged 55 to 70 in a cohort sampled during active COVID-19.

This clone showed up just a few times. The chain combines TRBV19 with TRBJ2-5; tentatively, D is TRBD1 (5 bases). The V end was cut by 2 bases, the J end by 1 base, with 11 bases between. The germline V gene encodes CDR1 LNHDA and CDR2 SQIVND (reference sequence). The CDR3 has 15 amino acids. The CDR3 is CASSIRTTTQETQYF. CDR3 DNA: TGTGCCAGTAGTATAAGGACAACCACCCAAGAGACCCAGTACTTC.

This chain connects TRBV4-1 to TRBJ2-1, with 12 bases lining up with TRBD2. From germline, CDR1 is MGHRA and CDR2 YSYEKL. Trimming took 1 base from V and 7 from J; bases not matched to a gene: 11. The CDR3 runs to 18 residues. CDR3 in amino acids: CASSQAWGRLAGANEQFF. The CDR3 DNA sequence: TGCGCCAGCAGCCAAGCGTGGGGGCGACTAGCGGGAGCAAATGAGCAGTTCTTC.

This clone was seen just once. The rearrangement uses TRBV10-3 and TRBJ2-7; TRBD1 aligns across 12 bases. The V and J ends lost 11 bases and 7 bases, in that order; junction bases with no gene match: 12. The CDR3 is 14 amino acids. The germline V gene encodes CDR1 ENHRY and CDR2 SYGVKD. CDR3 sequence reads: CAARPGQGAGEQYF. The CDR3 DNA reads TGTGCCGCCAGACCGGGACAGGGGGCGGGTGAGCAGTACTTC.

This clone was seen a handful of times. The chain recombines TRBV11-2 with TRBJ2-5; D call uncertain. Trimming took off 1 base at V and 5 bases at J, with 14 bases between the two ends. This CDR3 contains 15 residues. CDR1 SGHAT and CDR2 FQNNGV come from the germline V gene. Written as DNA, the CDR3 is TGTGCCAGCAGCTTAGCACCTGTTAGTCGGGAGACCCAGTACTTC. Amino acids: CASSLAPVSRETQYF.

The V and J genes are TRBV12-5 and TRBJ2-7, with D perhaps matching TRBD2 (6 bases). This CDR3 contains 15 residues. Per the germline V gene, CDR1 is LGHNT and CDR2 is FRNRAP. With 5 bases removed from V and 5 bases from J, the gap between germline ends came to 19 bases. In DNA form, the CDR3 reads TGTGCTAGTGGTCCCGGACTGGCCTGGGGGGACGAGCAGTACTTC. Amino acids: CASGPGLAWGDEQYF.

This clone was recorded a few times. This rearrangement joins TRBV10-2 to TRBJ1-4, with a weak D call TRBD1 (5 bases). CDR1 is WSHSY and CDR2 is SAAADI in the germline V gene. The CDR3 sequence is 14 residues long. Trimming took off 6 bases at V and 3 bases at J, with 11 bases between the two ends. In nucleotides, the CDR3 is TGCGCCAGCAGGGCCGGGGGGTCTAATGAAAAACTGTTTTTT. Translating gives CASRAGGSNEKLFF.

The chain employs TRBV28 and TRBJ2-7; D is ambiguous. CDR1 and CDR2 from the germline V gene are MDHEN and SYDVKM. This CDR3 contains 11 residues. V shed 4 bases and J shed 6 bases, with 7 bases lying between them. The CDR3 region is CASSSLVEQYF. In nucleotides, the CDR3 is TGTGCCAGCAGTTCACTTGTCGAGCAGTACTTC.

This chain links TRBV7-2 with TRBJ2-1; 7 bases align to TRBD1. The germline gives CDR1 SGHTA, CDR2 FQGNSA. Unmatched junction bases numbered 15, after V lost 7 bases and J lost 9 bases. CDR3 length equals 15 residues. CDR3 nucleotides: TGTGCCAGCAAGGAAAGGGACAGAGGGAAGGCTGAGCAGTTCTTC. It encodes CASKERDRGKAEQFF.

The chain links TRBV4-3 to TRBJ1-1; D not resolved. Trimming stripped 3 bases from V and 8 bases from J, with 13 bases between. This CDR3 has 13 residues. Germline V gene data show CDR1 as LGHNA and CDR2 as YSLEER. The CDR3, as DNA: TGCGCCAGCAGCCAGGAGCCGCGTGCCGAAGCTTTCTTT. This translates into CASSQEPRAEAFF.

The chain links TRBV9 to TRBJ2-1; 10 bases map to TRBD2. This CDR3 has 14 residues. Germline V CDR1 and CDR2: SGDLS, YYNGEE. J gave up 8 bases and V 4 bases, and 6 bases lay outside the gene matches. Here the CDR3 reads CASSRTSGRDEQFF. For the CDR3, the DNA is TGTGCCAGCAGCCGGACTAGCGGTAGGGATGAGCAGTTCTTC.

This clone was recorded once. The V call is TRBV2, the J call TRBJ2-2; unclear D gene. V was trimmed by 10 bases and J by 8 bases, leaving 17 bases between them. CDR1 is SNHLY and CDR2 is FYNNEI in the germline V gene. The CDR3 has 13 residues. This CDR3 is CATPGPRWGELFF. The CDR3 DNA sequence: TGTGCCACTCCTGGGCCTCGGTGGGGGGAGCTGTTTTTT.

Concerning this clone: This specimen includes other DNA sequences encoding the same CDR3. The chain is built from TRBV19 and TRBJ2-1, with a possible D match to TRBD2 (5 bases). Deletions cut 3 bases from V and 7 bases from J, with 7 bases between. CDR1 LNHDA and CDR2 SQIVND come from the germline V gene (reference sequence). The CDR3 totals 12 residues. The chain's CDR3 is CASSIGGNEQFF. CDR3 bases: TGTGCCAGTAGTATTGGCGGGAATGAGCAGTTCTTC.

This clone was counted a few times. V gene TRBV7-8 combines with J gene TRBJ2-7, with D maybe TRBD1 (6 bases). The CDR3 sequence is 15 residues long. Germline V gene data show CDR1 as SGHVS and CDR2 as FQNEAQ. Between the trimmed V and J ends, which lost 3 bases and 6 bases, there was a span of 18 bases. CDR3 region: CASSLQGIVSSEQYF. The CDR3 DNA reads as TGTGCCAGCAGCTTGCAGGGGATCGTTTCTTCCGAGCAGTACTTC.

This clone was seen only once. Other DNA sequences in the same sample also yield this CDR3. The gene calls are TRBV29-1 and TRBJ1-2; 8 bases are shared with TRBD1. The CDR3 is made up of 13 amino acids. Germline V gene sequence: CDR1 SQVTM, CDR2 ANQGSEA. V lost 6 bases, J lost 0 bases, and 3 bases stayed unmatched. Here the CDR3 reads CSVGTGPNYGYTF. The DNA for the CDR3 is TGCAGCGTGGGGACAGGCCCTAACTATGGCTACACCTTC.

The CDR3 DNA follows: TGTGCCAGCATCAAGGGGTCAGGAGAGACCCAGTACTTC. It translates to CASIKGSGETQYF. The rearrangement uses TRBV2 and TRBJ2-5; maybe TRBD1 (5 bases). V lost 7 bases, J lost 4 bases, and 13 bases lay in between. CDR1 and CDR2 (germline): SNHLY, FYNNEI. This CDR3 has 13 amino acids.

J is TRBJ1-6 and V is TRBV6-6, with 8 nucleotides matching TRBD1. The V gene's germline CDR1 is MNHNY and CDR2 SVGAGI (reference sequence). The trim removed 7 bases at V and 13 bases at J, leaving 15 bases unmatched. The CDR3 consists of 15 residues. The DNA for the CDR3 is TGTGCCAGCACGCGGGGGGGGACAGGAATCTTTCCCCTCCACTTT. This gives the protein CASTRGGTGIFPLHF.

The V call is TRBV19, the J call TRBJ1-1; D call uncertain. The V gene's germline CDR1 is LNHDA and CDR2 SQIVND (reference sequence). V was clipped by 6 bases and J by 5 bases, with 16 bases between them. The CDR3 totals 14 residues. The CDR3 loop reads CASRTEGGWTEAFF. CDR3 bases: TGTGCCAGTAGGACGGAGGGCGGTTGGACTGAAGCTTTCTTT.

This clone was observed once. As DNA, the CDR3 is TGTGCCAGCAGCTTAAGACGCAGGGGCGGCCCTATAGACAACACCGGGGAGCTGTTTTTT. As protein: CASSLRRRGGPIDNTGELFF. This chain links TRBV7-8 with TRBJ2-2, with D possibly TRBD1 on 6 matching bases. The V gene's germline CDR1 is SGHVS and CDR2 FQNEAQ. This CDR3 comprises 20 residues. Trimming took off 2 bases at V and 2 bases at J, with 24 bases between the two ends.

The gene calls are TRBV13 and TRBJ1-1; 7 nucleotides agree with TRBD1. The CDR3 is 15 amino acids. Germline V gene lookup returns CDR1 PRHDT and CDR2 FYEKMQ (reference sequence). After removal of 5 bases from V and 0 bases from J, the junction contained 6 bases not matched to a gene. CDR3 loop: CASSPETGLNTEAFF. In DNA, the CDR3 is TGTGCCAGCAGCCCAGAGACAGGGTTGAACACTGAAGCTTTCTTT.

The rearrangement joins TRBV4-1 to TRBJ2-7, with a possible D match to TRBD2 (7 bases). The V gene's germline CDR1 is MGHRA and CDR2 YSYEKL. Deletions cut 0 bases from V and 7 bases from J, with 10 bases between. The CDR3 loop spans 13 amino acids. As DNA, the CDR3 is TGCGCCAGCAGCCAAGACGGGGGGCAAGAGCAGTACTTC. Protein: CASSQDGGQEQYF.

The rearrangement links TRBV5-4 to TRBJ2-7; 10 bases map to TRBD1. Germline values: CDR1 SGHNT, CDR2 YYREEE (reference sequence). With 3 bases clipped from V and 4 bases from J, the junction kept 4 bases outside the gene matches. The CDR3 extends over 14 amino acids. For the CDR3, the DNA is TGTGCCAGCAGCTCCCGGACAGGGGGGTACGAGCAGTACTTC. Encoded protein: CASSSRTGGYEQYF. Combining the CDR3 with reference TRBV5-4 and TRBJ2-7 gives the whole variable domain ETGVTQSPTHLIKTRGQQVTLRCSSQSGHNTVSWYQQALGQGPQFIFQYYREEENGRGNFPPRFSGLQFPNYSSELNVNALELDDSALYLCASSSRTGGYEQYFGPGTRLTVT.

The V and J genes are TRBV27 and TRBJ2-1; 10 bases map to TRBD1. The CDR3 totals 16 residues. CDR1 and CDR2 (germline): MNHEY, SMNVEV (reference sequence). Trimming took 6 bases from V and 2 from J; bases not matched to a gene: 7. CDR3 amino acids: CASRRMDRGAYNEQFF. CDR3 in DNA: TGTGCCAGCAGACGGATGGACAGGGGGGCCTACAATGAGCAGTTCTTC.

CDR3 residues: CATSKVGGHEQFF. CDR3 DNA sequence: TGTGCCACCAGTAAGGTTGGCGGTCATGAGCAGTTCTTC. The J gene is TRBJ2-1, the V gene TRBV24-1; D is unclear. The germline gives CDR1 KGHDR, CDR2 SFDVKD. The V gene lost 6 bases and the J gene lost 8 bases, with 13 bases spanning the gap. The CDR3 consists of 13 residues.

The V and J genes are TRBV7-2 and TRBJ2-5; 9 bases agree with TRBD2. This CDR3 has 14 amino acids. The trim removed 5 bases at V and 1 base at J, leaving 2 bases unmatched. Germline CDR1 and CDR2: SGHTA and FQGNSA. CDR3 protein: CASSASGAQETQYF. Written as DNA, the CDR3 is TGTGCCAGCAGCGCTAGCGGGGCCCAAGAGACCCAGTACTTC. Variable domain in full (rest from reference TRBV7-2 and TRBJ2-5): GAGVSQSPSNKVTEKGKDVELRCDPISGHTALYWYRQSLGQGLEFLIYFQGNSAPDKSGLPSDRFSAERTGGSVSTLTIQRTQQEDSAVYLCASSASGAQETQYFGPGTRLLVL.

The genes are TRBV6-2 or TRBV6-3 and TRBJ1-1; no clear D. The CDR3 covers 12 residues. Trimming took 5 bases from V and 4 from J, leaving 8 bases between them. Germline V gene lookup returns CDR1 MNHEY and CDR2 SVGEGT. Here the CDR3 reads CASSARGTEAFF. As DNA, the CDR3 is TGTGCCAGCAGTGCCCGAGGCACTGAAGCTTTCTTT.

The V gene is TRBV19, the J gene TRBJ1-4; 9 bases line up with TRBD1. V lost 9 bases, J lost 6 bases, and 5 bases stayed unmatched. The CDR3 runs 13 residues. Germline V CDR1 and CDR2: LNHDA, SQIVND (reference sequence). The CDR3 loop reads CASGQGRDEKLFF. Written as DNA, the CDR3 is TGTGCCAGCGGACAGGGGAGGGATGAAAAACTGTTTTTT.

The V call is TRBV7-9, the J call TRBJ1-6, with D unresolved. V lost 5 bases and J lost 10, with 18 bases in between. The germline CDR1 and CDR2 sequences are SEHNR and FQNEAQ (reference sequence). CDR3 size: 15 residues. The CDR3 sequence: CASSPPGGLYSPLHF. In DNA, the CDR3 is TGTGCCAGCAGCCCCCCAGGAGGGTTGTACTCACCCCTCCACTTT. The full variable domain, completed using reference TRBV7-9 and TRBJ1-6, is DTGVSQNPRHKITKRGQNVTFRCDPISEHNRLYWYRQTLGQGPEFLTYFQNEAQLEKSRLLSDRFSAERPKGSFSTLEIQRTEQGDSAMYLCASSPPGGLYSPLHFGNGTRLTVT.

This clone appeared a few times. This chain connects TRBV6-6 to TRBJ2-1, with TRBD1 matching 9 bases. This CDR3 has 15 amino acids. The germline gives CDR1 MNHNY, CDR2 SVGAGI (reference sequence). V shed 7 bases and J 13 bases; nucleotides not matched to a gene: 17. The CDR3 here is CASTLQGALAGKQFF. The DNA for the CDR3 is TGTGCCAGCACCCTACAGGGGGCGCTGGCCGGGAAACAGTTCTTC.